Below, 6 T cell receptor beta chains from the same sample are listed, as sequenced in a study of T-cell reconstitution after alpha-beta-depleted transplantation in children. The TCRbeta library incorporated unique molecular identifiers. Each CDR3 protein gets one entry after TCRdb re-called the PCR reads with MiXCR. The repertoire holds approximately 1,000,000 distinct CDR3 sequences, with about 29% as singletons. This specimen was PBMCs, mostly from graft donor cells, taken 360 days after TCRalphabeta/CD19-depleted stem cell transplant. The receptors derive from a boy in the first two years of life who had a stem cell transplant for SCID, so the T cells may come from the graft donor.

V usage is TRBV7-8 and J usage is TRBJ2-1; the D gene is possibly TRBD2 (6 bases). V was pared by 7 bases and J by 10 bases, with 17 bases between. Germline loops: CDR1 SGHVS, CDR2 FQNEAQ. CDR3 length: 13 amino acids. The CDR3 region has the DNA TGTGCCAGCACCCCTCCTGAGCTAGCGGAGCAGTTCTTC. It translates to CASTPPELAEQFF.

This clonotype has a handful of counts. The chain carries TRBV10-3 and TRBJ2-1; D is perhaps TRBD2 (5 bases). The ends were cut back, 2 bases at V and 11 bases at J, with 16 bases in the middle. Germline values: CDR1 ENHRY, CDR2 SYGVKD. The CDR3 runs to 14 residues. DNA for the CDR3: TGTGCCATCAGTGAGCCGACCACTAGGCAACAGCAGTTCTTC. Its translation is CAISEPTTRQQQFF.

CDR3 amino acids: CASSQAVGAADEQFF. CDR3 sequence (DNA): TGTGCCAGCAGCCAGGCCGTCGGTGCAGCCGATGAGCAGTTCTTC. This chain uses TRBV3-1 with TRBJ2-1; D gene unclear. Looked up from germline, CDR1 is LGHDT and CDR2 is YNNKEL (reference sequence). With 3 bases removed from V and 8 bases from J, the gap between germline ends came to 17 bases. The CDR3 is 15 residues long.

This clonotype was detected many times. The chain employs TRBV3-1 and TRBJ2-3; 7 nucleotides agree with TRBD2. Looked up from germline, CDR1 is LGHDT and CDR2 is YNNKEL (reference sequence). Unmatched junction bases numbered 18, after V lost 1 base and J lost 2 bases. The CDR3 is made up of 20 amino acids. CDR3 region: CASSQVGGTTPFPNTDTQYF. The CDR3 DNA is TGTGCCAGCAGCCAAGTCGGCGGGACTACCCCCTTCCCCAACACAGATACGCAGTATTTT.

In its sample, this clonotype was seen once. The rearrangement joins TRBV11-2 to TRBJ2-6, with 7 bases matching TRBD1. V lost 4 bases to trimming and J lost 4 bases; unmatched junction nucleotides: 7. CDR1 is SGHAT, CDR2 FQNNGV, per germline. The CDR3 is 16 amino acids. CDR3 sequence reads: CASSYRQGGGANVLTF. In nucleotides, the CDR3 is TGTGCCAGCAGCTACCGACAGGGTGGCGGGGCCAACGTCCTGACTTTC.

V is TRBV7-2 and J is TRBJ2-7; D perhaps matches TRBD1 (6 bases). V lost 3 bases and J 6 bases, leaving 24 bases between the germline ends. The germline V gene has CDR1 SGHTA and CDR2 FQGNSA. This CDR3 is 17 amino acids long. CDR3 region: CASSFPRPWGPSIEQYF. The CDR3 DNA is TGTGCCAGCAGCTTCCCCCGCCCGTGGGGGCCCTCTATCGAGCAGTACTTC.